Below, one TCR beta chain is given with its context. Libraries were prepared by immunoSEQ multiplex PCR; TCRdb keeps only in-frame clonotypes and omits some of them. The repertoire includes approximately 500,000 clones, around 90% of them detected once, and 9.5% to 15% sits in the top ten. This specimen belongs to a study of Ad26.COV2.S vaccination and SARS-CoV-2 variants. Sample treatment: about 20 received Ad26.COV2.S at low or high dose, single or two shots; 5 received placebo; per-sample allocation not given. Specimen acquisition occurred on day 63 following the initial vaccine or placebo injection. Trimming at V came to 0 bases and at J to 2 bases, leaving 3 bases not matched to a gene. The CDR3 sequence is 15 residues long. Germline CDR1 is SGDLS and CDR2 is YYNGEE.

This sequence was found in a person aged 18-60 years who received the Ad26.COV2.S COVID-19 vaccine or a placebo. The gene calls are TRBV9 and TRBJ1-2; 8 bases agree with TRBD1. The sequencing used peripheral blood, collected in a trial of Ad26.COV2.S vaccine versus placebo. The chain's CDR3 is CASSVDTGGNYGYTF. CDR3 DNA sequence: TGTGCCAGCAGCGTAGATACAGGGGGAAACTATGGCTACACCTTC.